This T cell receptor beta chain emerged from a study of shared clonotypes between healthy human individuals. Trimming removed 7 bases at V and 0 bases at J, with 9 bases between. CDR3 length equals 13 residues. Germline CDR1 is GTSNPN and CDR2 is SVGIG (reference sequence). This table comes from immunoSEQ multiplex PCR, and its TCRdb copy is limited to in-frame clones, with some not included. The table records 400,000 to 600,000 clones, roughly 95% of them present only once. Study observations and caveats: Unshared clonotypes carried lower generation probabilities than those common to all four donors. Shared clonotypes: about 5.3% naive CD4, around 3.4% naive CD8, roughly 2.4% memory CD4, 0.4% to 0.5% memory CD8.

This clone appeared once. No antigen is known for it. The study separated CD4+ cells into CD45RA+ naive and CD45RA-negative memory subsets. The genes are TRBV30 and TRBJ1-4; D uncertain. The sequencing sample was made of naive CD4+ T cells sorted from blood. The subset: CD45RA+ positively selected. This clonotype was obtained from a young woman in good health. The CDR3 DNA reads TGTGCCTTTGGTTTCTCAACTAATGAAAAACTGTTTTTT. It codes for CAFGFSTNEKLFF.